Listed below are T cell receptor beta chains from one sample, sequenced in a study of T cells in Graves' hyperthyroidism and ophthalmopathy. TCRdb used MiXCR to reprocess the multiplex PCR reads, holding one entry per CDR3 protein. This table has around 700,000 distinct CDR3 sequences, roughly 20% appearing once. Material for sequencing was blood. The receptors shown here come from a woman aged 50 to 60 with Graves' hyperthyroidism that later progressed to Graves' ophthalmopathy. Each CDR3 is given with its conserved first and last residue. Fields, in order: V gene, J gene, CDR3 protein.

v_call: TRBV11-2
j_call: TRBJ2-7
cdr3_aa: CASIGLPYYEQYF

v_call: TRBV12-3/TRBV12-4
j_call: TRBJ1-1
cdr3_aa: CASRREIQGNTEAFF

v_call: TRBV19
j_call: TRBJ1-2
cdr3_aa: CASSTLTGNYGYTF

v_call: TRBV3-1
j_call: TRBJ1-1
cdr3_aa: CASSLDPAGTEAFF

v_call: TRBV6-5
j_call: TRBJ2-5
cdr3_aa: CASSYSGTGFETQYF

v_call: TRBV20-1
j_call: TRBJ1-1
cdr3_aa: CSASRFGLNTEAFF

v_call: TRBV12-3/TRBV12-4
j_call: TRBJ1-1
cdr3_aa: CASSSLRTGADEAFF

v_call: TRBV20-1
j_call: TRBJ1-4
cdr3_aa: CSARKTGGRGKLFF

v_call: TRBV6-1
j_call: TRBJ2-1
cdr3_aa: CASRTPGEQFF

v_call: TRBV5-6
j_call: TRBJ1-1
cdr3_aa: CASSRGTGDPGNTEAFF

v_call: TRBV20-1
j_call: TRBJ1-1
cdr3_aa: CSASNPGGLNTEAFF

v_call: TRBV2
j_call: TRBJ2-1
cdr3_aa: CASSIAGSSYNEQFF

v_call: TRBV7-8
j_call: TRBJ2-2
cdr3_aa: CASSLGGGSGELFF

v_call: TRBV12-3/TRBV12-4
j_call: TRBJ1-2
cdr3_aa: CASSFRKGVRKGDGYTF

v_call: TRBV12-3/TRBV12-4
j_call: TRBJ1-4
cdr3_aa: CASSPPQPNEKLFF

v_call: TRBV20-1
j_call: TRBJ2-1
cdr3_aa: CSARAAGLRYNEQFF

v_call: TRBV3-1
j_call: TRBJ1-5
cdr3_aa: CASSLMGGNQPQHF

v_call: TRBV29-1
j_call: TRBJ2-1
cdr3_aa: CSAGLVGSEQFF

v_call: TRBV20-1
j_call: TRBJ1-4
cdr3_aa: CSASSRTGEKLFF

v_call: TRBV6-1
j_call: TRBJ2-1
cdr3_aa: CASSEDGSIYNEQFF

v_call: TRBV5-6
j_call: TRBJ2-1
cdr3_aa: CASSYPVGLGAATYNEQFF

v_call: TRBV5-1
j_call: TRBJ2-1
cdr3_aa: CASSPVGDEQFF

v_call: TRBV7-8
j_call: TRBJ1-5
cdr3_aa: CASTRQEENQPQHF

v_call: TRBV20-1
j_call: TRBJ2-7
cdr3_aa: CSANWGEQYF

v_call: TRBV20-1
j_call: TRBJ1-2
cdr3_aa: CSASTLHYGYTF

v_call: TRBV2
j_call: TRBJ1-5
cdr3_aa: CASSAAGQLSNQPQHF

v_call: TRBV5-5
j_call: TRBJ2-3
cdr3_aa: CASSPELGNTGTDTQYF

v_call: TRBV12-5
j_call: TRBJ1-4
cdr3_aa: CASGPGIPNEKLFF

v_call: TRBV20-1
j_call: TRBJ1-5
cdr3_aa: CSARGGTRVEDQPQHF

v_call: TRBV2
j_call: TRBJ2-2
cdr3_aa: CASSEDGSANTGELFF

v_call: TRBV10-3
j_call: TRBJ1-1
cdr3_aa: CAIKRSAGVNTEAFF

v_call: TRBV20-1
j_call: TRBJ2-1
cdr3_aa: CSAPPGQGSNEQFF

v_call: TRBV30
j_call: TRBJ2-7
cdr3_aa: CACAQGTGEQYF